This record covers a single TCR beta chain. Its antigen is not known. One end of the junction varies from germline; a read error may be responsible. Production of TCR beta cDNA used around 500 ng total RNA together with a constant-region primer. Three nested multiplex PCR rounds of slightly modified ARM-PCR generated TCR beta libraries. TCRdb re-called the multiplex PCR reads with MiXCR, one entry per CDR3 protein. The sample contains 95,000 to 100,000 distinct CDR3 sequences, 55% to 80% of which appear only once. Co-extraction of both nucleic acids (RNA and DNA) used 20-30 mg of unsorted bulk tissue. Every tumor was sampled at five separate regions. These data belong to a study of tumor-infiltrating lymphocytes in primary liver carcinoma. The study's findings and limits: Tumor region pairs shared more overlap than did tumor-adjacent and tumor-blood pairs. Present in all five tumor regions were only about 7-25% of the top clones.

This receptor was obtained from a woman aged 55-69 years with primary liver carcinoma and hepatitis B virus infection. The sample consisted of liver tumor tissue from sampling region 2. Subset: tumor region T2, inferior pole.

The CDR3 sequence: CASSKEATNEKLVF. Here the CDR3 DNA reads TGTGCCAGCAGCAAGGAGGCAACTAATGAAAAACTGGTTTTT. The V gene is TRBV27, the J gene TRBJ1-4; D remains ambiguous. Germline V lookup: CDR1 MNHEY, CDR2 SMNVEV (reference sequence). The length of the CDR3 is 14 residues.